This T cell receptor (beta chain) was sequenced during a study of shared T cell receptors in the human thymus. Here immunoSEQ multiplex PCR was the method, and the copy in TCRdb shows in-frame clones only, minus some. The table records about 660,000 clones, 70% to 90% of them present only once. This sample also belongs to another study, concerning human thymus T cells. In that study: Healthy Finnish infants undergoing corrective surgery for congenital heart defects provided the donor material. Resections were taken during corrective heart surgery, and the thymus tissue came from these. V and J gene usage appeared biased in thymic and blood repertoires. Unrelated individuals were reported by related research to share highly overlapping thymic repertoires.

Sequenced sample: thymocytes. The receptor's source is a boy under three years old with a congenital heart defect.

CDR3 nucleotides: TGTGCCAGCAGTGAAGTGGGTGGACAAAAGAACACTGAAGCTTTCTTT. It codes for CASSEVGGQKNTEAFF. The chain joins TRBV2 to TRBJ1-1, with D maybe TRBD1 (5 bases). Trimming cost V 1 base and J 1 base, with 13 bases left between them. The germline gives CDR1 SNHLY, CDR2 FYNNEI. There are 16 residues in the CDR3.